Listed below are T cell receptor beta chains from one sample, sequenced in a study of OX40 agonist ivuxolimab in advanced cancers. TCRdb's copy holds only in-frame clones and misses some; the assay was immunoSEQ multiplex PCR. The sample lists about 60,000 clones, 65% to 85% occurring once. Sequencing used CD4+ or CD8+ T cells sorted from blood, obtained in a trial of the OX40 agonist ivuxolimab. The receptors come from an adult with an advanced solid tumor such as melanoma, head and neck, liver or kidney cancer. Both conserved end residues are part of each CDR3. D genes are given only for firm matches. Rows may omit the clone size; those that give it use once, few, many or a size class.

>TRBJ1-2|TRBD1|NA|TRBV5-1
CASSSGTGVGYGYTF
TGCGCCAGCAGTTCCGGGACAGGGGTGGGCTATGGCTACACCTTC
>TRBJ1-3|TRBD1|NA|TRBV6-1
CASSEWGGGGLSGNTIYF
TGTGCCAGCAGTGAATGGGGCGGAGGGGGCTTGAGTGGAAACACCATATATTTT
>TRBJ2-6|NA|few|TRBV5-1
CASSEGGGANVLTF
TGCGCCAGCAGCGAAGGAGGAGGGGCCAACGTCCTGACTTTC
>TRBJ2-1|NA|NA|TRBV30
CAWSVLGGYNEQFF
TGTGCCTGGAGTGTACTAGGTGGCTACAATGAGCAGTTCTTC
>TRBJ2-5|NA|NA|TRBV18
CASSPGETQYF
TGTGCCAGCTCACCAGGGGAGACCCAGTACTTC
>TRBJ2-4|TRBD2|NA|TRBV18
CASLTISREGTIQYF
TGTGCCAGTCTCACCATCTCGCGGGAGGGAACCATTCAGTACTTC
>TRBJ2-3|TRBD1|few|TRBV7-9
CASSSIKGTATDTQYF
TGTGCCAGCAGCTCGATTAAAGGGACAGCAACAGATACGCAGTATTTT
>TRBJ2-3|TRBD2|NA|TRBV5-1
CASSLASGGFTDTQYF
TGCGCCAGCAGCTTGGCTAGCGGGGGGTTCACAGATACGCAGTATTTT
>TRBJ1-1|NA|NA|TRBV7-9
CASSTTATGEAFF
TGTGCCAGCAGCACGACCGCAACCGGTGAAGCTTTCTTT
>TRBJ2-6|NA|once|TRBV5-8
CASSSYSGANVLTF
TGTGCCAGCAGCTCTTACTCTGGGGCCAACGTCCTGACTTTC
>TRBJ1-5|NA|NA|TRBV15
CAARAAAEGQPQHF
TGTGCCGCCCGGGCCGCCGCTGAAGGACAGCCCCAGCATTTT
>TRBJ2-6|TRBD1|NA|TRBV30
CASPGQSLGANVLTF
TGTGCCTCTCCGGGACAGAGTCTTGGGGCCAACGTCCTGACTTTC
>TRBJ2-2|TRBD1|few|TRBV9
CASSVGPGGTGELFF
TGTGCCAGCAGCGTAGGGCCAGGGGGCACCGGGGAGCTGTTTTTT
>TRBJ2-2|NA|NA|TRBV6-1
CASRNQAGELFF
TGTGCCAGCAGGAATCAAGCCGGGGAGCTGTTTTTT
>TRBJ2-3|TRBD2|NA|TRBV5-1
CASSLRTSGETDTQYF
TGCGCCAGCAGCCTTCGGACTAGCGGGGAAACAGATACGCAGTATTTT
>TRBJ1-1|NA|NA|TRBV12-5
CASGSLADVGRNTEAFF
TGTGCTAGTGGTTCGCTTGCGGACGTCGGTAGGAACACTGAAGCTTTCTTT
>TRBJ2-5|NA|many|TRBV6-6
CATRRGAGETQYF
TGTGCTACCCGACGGGGGGCCGGAGAGACCCAGTACTTC
>TRBJ1-5|NA|NA|TRBV6-1
CASSEAPGRASNQPQHF
TGTGCCAGCAGTGAGGCCCCGGGCAGGGCAAGCAATCAGCCCCAGCATTTT
>TRBJ2-5|TRBD1|NA|TRBV30
CAWSVQGGSETQYF
TGTGCCTGGAGTGTACAAGGGGGCAGCGAGACCCAGTACTTC
>TRBJ2-1|TRBD2|once|TRBV7-2
CASSLRAGGPFSVNEQFF
TGTGCCAGCAGCTTAAGAGCGGGAGGGCCATTCTCGGTCAATGAGCAGTTCTTC
>TRBJ1-5|NA|NA|TRBV4-1
CASSLDSNQPQHF
TGCGCCAGCAGCCTCGACAGCAATCAGCCCCAGCATTTT
>TRBJ1-5|TRBD1|NA|TRBV10-3
CAVGGRGGNQPQHF
TGTGCCGTAGGGGGCAGGGGAGGCAATCAGCCCCAGCATTTT
>TRBJ2-2|TRBD1|NA|TRBV10-2
CASSDNRGIGGGELFF
TGCGCCAGCAGTGATAACAGGGGGATCGGGGGCGGGGAGCTGTTTTTT
>TRBJ2-5|TRBD2|NA|TRBV6-1
CASGSLAGVETQYF
TGTGCCAGCGGCTCCCTAGCGGGAGTAGAGACCCAGTACTTC
>TRBJ2-4|NA|once|TRBV7-2
CASSSFTGPPLGNIQYF
TGTGCCAGCAGCTCTTTTACAGGGCCCCCACTGGGAAACATTCAGTACTTC
>TRBJ2-3|NA|NA|TRBV7-9
CASSSTRTDTQYF
TGTGCCAGCAGCTCCACTAGGACAGATACGCAGTATTTT
>TRBJ2-7|TRBD1|few|TRBV7-2
CASSSRRTGRLEQYF
TGTGCCAGCAGCTCCCGTCGGACAGGGCGTCTCGAGCAGTACTTC
>TRBJ2-5|NA|NA|TRBV9
CASSRDLYGETQYF
TGTGCCAGCAGCAGGGACCTGTACGGGGAGACCCAGTACTTC
>TRBJ2-7|TRBD1|NA|TRBV19
CASSFQGADEQYF
TGTGCCAGTAGTTTCCAGGGGGCAGACGAGCAGTACTTC
>TRBJ1-1|NA|NA|TRBV7-9
CASSLSDSNTEAFF
TGTGCCAGCAGCCTATCCGACAGTAACACTGAAGCTTTCTTT
>TRBJ1-6|NA|NA|TRBV30
CAWSLSGSDSPLHF
TGTGCCTGGAGCCTGAGTGGCTCGGATTCACCCCTCCACTTT
>TRBJ2-3|TRBD1|NA|TRBV12-5
CASGLENRGTYTQYF
TGTGCTAGTGGTTTGGAGAACAGGGGTACCTATACGCAGTATTTT
>TRBJ1-1|NA|NA|TRBV19
CASSPTARSYSEAFF
TGTGCCAGTAGTCCTACGGCGAGGTCATATTCTGAAGCTTTCTTT
>TRBJ1-3|NA|NA|TRBV6-5
CASRPRASSGNTIYF
TGTGCCAGCAGGCCGCGGGCCAGCTCTGGAAACACCATATATTTT
>TRBJ2-3|TRBD1|NA|TRBV6-6
CASSYGTGTDTQYF
TGTGCCAGCAGTTACGGGACAGGCACAGATACGCAGTATTTT
>TRBJ2-7|TRBD2|NA|TRBV2
CASRQPERLAGGENEQYF
TGTGCCAGCAGACAGCCGGAGAGGCTAGCGGGAGGGGAGAACGAGCAGTACTTC
>TRBJ1-6|NA|NA|TRBV13
CASSSNPLRGVGSPLHF
TGTGCCAGCAGCTCCAATCCCCTTAGAGGGGTGGGTTCACCCCTCCACTTT
>TRBJ2-7|TRBD2|NA|TRBV28
CASSKRGVSYEQYF
TGTGCCAGCAGCAAGCGGGGGGTCTCCTACGAGCAGTACTTC
>TRBJ1-3|TRBD1|NA|TRBV19
CASSQTGIPSGNTIYF
TGTGCCAGTAGTCAGACAGGGATCCCATCTGGAAACACCATATATTTT
>TRBJ2-7|NA|NA|TRBV28
CASSFPPVTYEQYF
TGTGCCAGCAGTTTCCCCCCGGTTACCTACGAGCAGTACTTC
>TRBJ2-3|NA|few|TRBV5-6
CASSLRGRGWTDTQYF
TGTGCCAGCAGCTTGCGGGGTAGGGGATGGACAGATACGCAGTATTTT
>TRBJ2-5|NA|NA|TRBV6-5
CATKGGSETQYF
TGTGCCACAAAAGGGGGTTCAGAGACCCAGTACTTC
>TRBJ2-7|NA|once|TRBV15
CATSKLTGSSYEQYF
TGTGCCACCAGCAAACTGACGGGAAGCTCCTACGAGCAGTACTTC
>TRBJ2-2|NA|NA|TRBV30
CAWRGGNTGELFF
TGTGCCTGGAGAGGGGGGAACACCGGGGAGCTGTTTTTT
>TRBJ1-1|TRBD1|once|TRBV18
CASSLRTGANTEAFF
TGTGCCAGCTCACTTAGGACAGGTGCGAACACTGAAGCTTTCTTT
>TRBJ1-2|NA|NA|TRBV6-5
CASQRRGLYGYTF
TGTGCCAGCCAGCGCAGGGGCCTCTATGGCTACACCTTC
>TRBJ1-1|NA|NA|TRBV7-2
CASSLDPGPNTEAFF
TGTGCCAGCAGCTTAGACCCCGGGCCGAACACTGAAGCTTTCTTT
>TRBJ2-2|NA|NA|TRBV10-2
CASNKGLQNTGELFF
TGCGCCAGCAACAAGGGGCTACAAAACACCGGGGAGCTGTTTTTT
>TRBJ2-7|TRBD1|NA|TRBV29-1
CSVLTGGAAYEQYF
TGCAGCGTCCTTACAGGGGGCGCAGCCTACGAGCAGTACTTC
>TRBJ2-7|NA|NA|TRBV7-9
CASSFRQNSYEQYF
TGTGCCAGCAGCTTTCGTCAAAACTCCTACGAGCAGTACTTC
>TRBJ1-4|NA|NA|TRBV4-1
CASSPMGGHLTEKLFF
TGCGCCAGCAGCCCAATGGGAGGACACCTTACTGAAAAACTGTTTTTT